This TCR beta chain was identified in a study of beta chain features in type 1 diabetes. Concerning this clone: The germline gene is not matched at one end of the junction; a read error may be the cause.

Germline V gives CDR1 SSHAT, CDR2 FNYEAQ (reference sequence). The length of the CDR3 is 15 residues. Expressed TCRB transcripts were sequenced because the entire RNA isolate underwent reverse transcription. The method was immunoSEQ multiplex PCR; TCRdb's version includes in-frame clones alone and lacks a portion of them. The data contain under 950,000 clones, 15% to 20% of them singletons. The origin of this receptor is a woman aged 18-29 years in good health. V is TRBV7-7 and J is TRBJ2-1, with 16 bases matching TRBD2. Sequenced material: naive CD4+ T cells from blood. CDR3 loop: CASSRGLAGGNEQFF. CDR3 DNA: TGTGCTAGCAGCCGGGGACTAGCGGGAGGGAATGAGCAGTTCTTC.